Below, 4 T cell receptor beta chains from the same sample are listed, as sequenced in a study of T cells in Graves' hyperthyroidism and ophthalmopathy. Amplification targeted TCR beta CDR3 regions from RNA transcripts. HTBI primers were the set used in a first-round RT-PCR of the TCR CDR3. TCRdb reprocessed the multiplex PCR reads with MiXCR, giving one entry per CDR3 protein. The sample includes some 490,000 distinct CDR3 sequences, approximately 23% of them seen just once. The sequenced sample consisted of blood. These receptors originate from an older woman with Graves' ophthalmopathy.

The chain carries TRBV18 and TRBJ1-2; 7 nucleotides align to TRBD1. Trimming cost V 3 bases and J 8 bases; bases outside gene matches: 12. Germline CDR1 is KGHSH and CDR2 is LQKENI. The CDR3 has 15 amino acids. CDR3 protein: CASSPGTAAGEGYTF. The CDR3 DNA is TGTGCCAGCTCACCCGGGACAGCGGCGGGAGAGGGCTACACCTTC.

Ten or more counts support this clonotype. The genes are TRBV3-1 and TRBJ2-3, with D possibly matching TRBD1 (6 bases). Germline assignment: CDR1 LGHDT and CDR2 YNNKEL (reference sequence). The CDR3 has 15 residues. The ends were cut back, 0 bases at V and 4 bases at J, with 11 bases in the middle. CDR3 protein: CASSQDPGAADTQYF. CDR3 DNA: TGTGCCAGCAGCCAAGATCCAGGGGCCGCAGATACGCAGTATTTT.

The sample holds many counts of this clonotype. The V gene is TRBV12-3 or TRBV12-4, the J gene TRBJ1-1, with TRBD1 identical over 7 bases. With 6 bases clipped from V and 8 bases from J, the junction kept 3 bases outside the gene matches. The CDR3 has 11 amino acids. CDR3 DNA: TGTGCCAGCAGAATACAGGGGGAAGCTTTCTTT. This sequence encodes CASRIQGEAFF.

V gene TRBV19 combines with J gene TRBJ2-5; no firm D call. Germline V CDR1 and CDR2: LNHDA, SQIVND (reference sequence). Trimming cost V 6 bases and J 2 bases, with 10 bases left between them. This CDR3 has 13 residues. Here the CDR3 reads CASSSRPQETQYF. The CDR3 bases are TGTGCCAGTAGCTCCAGGCCACAAGAGACCCAGTACTTC.